This record covers a single TCR beta chain. Its cognate antigen is unknown. CDR3 length: 15 residues. The ends lost 3 bases at V and 4 bases at J; junction bases unmatched: 7. The germline gives CDR1 SEHNR, CDR2 FQNEAQ (reference sequence). This sample is part of a study of T cell responses to AZD1222 COVID-19 vaccine. Findings and caveats of the study: Clonal diversity was possibly underestimated, and the donors were mostly white British, with more females.

Repertoires were generated with immunoSEQ multiplex PCR, while TCRdb's copy carries only in-frame clones and drops some. Here the sample spans around 120,000 clones, around 92% being singletons. The material sequenced was peripheral blood, taken on day 0 of AZD1222 vaccination. The genes are TRBV7-9 and TRBJ1-2; TRBD1 matches 8 bases. The receptor's source is an adult in good health. The CDR3 spells CASSFGAGTGYGYTF. DNA of the CDR3: TGTGCCAGCAGCTTCGGAGCAGGGACAGGCTATGGCTACACCTTC.